These 19 T cell receptor beta chains were all obtained from the same sample, sequenced in a study of blood T cell repertoires in COVID-19 (dated by TCRdb to the early 2020s). Library method: the immunoSEQ multiplex PCR assay. Drawn from immuneACCESS, this table holds only the in-frame rearrangements with V and J called that TCRdb kept. Clones are partly lost; checked studies trace under half to an unresolved V gene and leave the rest unexplained. This sample has 50,000 or so clones in its table, and 90% of those were observed once. The ten largest clones add up to less than 10% of the sample. Sample: peripheral blood. Receptors originate from a woman at least 80 years old with acute or convalescent COVID-19.

The CDR3 sequence: CASSQDLGGEVGEQFF. The CDR3 region has the DNA TGTGCCAGCAGCCAAGATCTCGGCGGTGAGGTGGGTGAGCAGTTCTTC. The rearrangement joins TRBV4-2 to TRBJ2-1; D not resolved. The CDR3 is 16 amino acids. Germline V gene lookup returns CDR1 LGHNA and CDR2 YNFKEQ. Trimming shortened V by 0 bases and J by 9 bases, and 18 bases separated the two germline ends.

This CDR3 is CASSSLTGKGYTF. The CDR3 nucleotides are TGTGCCAGCAGTTCCTTGACAGGAAAGGGCTACACCTTC. This chain links TRBV6-5 with TRBJ1-2; D may be TRBD1 (6 bases). The CDR3 sequence is 13 residues long. Germline V CDR1 and CDR2: MNHEY, SVGAGI. V shed 4 bases and J shed 8 bases, with 14 bases lying between them.

The genes are TRBV18 and TRBJ2-3, with TRBD1 as a possible D gene (6 bases). With 0 bases removed from V and 4 bases from J, the gap between germline ends came to 11 bases. CDR1 is KGHSH, CDR2 LQKENI, per germline. CDR3 size: 15 residues. The CDR3 DNA reads as TGTGCCAGCTCACCACCGGGGGCGGGCGCAGATACGCAGTATTTT. It is translated as CASSPPGAGADTQYF.

J is TRBJ2-7 and V is TRBV3-1 (or the pseudogene TRBV3-2), with D tentatively TRBD2 (5 bases). Per the germline V gene, CDR1 is LGHDT and CDR2 is YNNKEL (reference sequence). The CDR3 consists of 13 residues. The ends were cut back, 0 bases at V and 2 bases at J, with 5 bases in the middle. In DNA, the CDR3 is TGTGCCAGCAGCCAAGACGGGGCCTACGAGCAGTACTTC. Residues: CASSQDGAYEQYF.

The chain couples TRBV19 to TRBJ2-1; TRBD2 matches at 9 bases. CDR1 and CDR2 (germline): LNHDA, SQIVND (reference sequence). The CDR3 covers 14 residues. Trimming cost V 5 bases and J 6 bases; bases outside gene matches: 5. CDR3 sequence (DNA): TGTGCCAGTAGTTTTAGCGGGAGTCTCAATGAGCAGTTCTTC. Amino acids: CASSFSGSLNEQFF.

The chain joins TRBV5-1 to TRBJ2-1, with TRBD2 matching 10 bases. Trimming at V came to 0 bases and at J to 5 bases, leaving 8 bases not matched to a gene. CDR3 length: 17 residues. Germline assignment: CDR1 SGHRS and CDR2 YFSETQ. Here the CDR3 reads CASSLELAGAFNNEQFF. The CDR3 bases are TGCGCCAGCAGCTTGGAGCTAGCGGGAGCGTTCAACAATGAGCAGTTCTTC.

The rearrangement links TRBV7-9 to TRBJ1-3; 9 positions match TRBD1. V shed 4 bases and J 1 base; nucleotides not matched to a gene: 8. The CDR3 extends over 17 amino acids. Looked up from germline, CDR1 is SEHNR and CDR2 is FQNEAQ (reference sequence). The CDR3: CASSSAGQGFSGNTIYF. The CDR3 nucleotides read TGTGCCAGCAGCTCCGCAGGACAGGGGTTTTCTGGAAACACCATATATTTT.

The chain uses TRBV7-3 and TRBJ2-1; D is unresolved. The CDR3 totals 15 residues. The V gene lost 5 bases and the J gene lost 0 bases, with 11 bases spanning the gap. CDR1 and CDR2 (germline): SGHTA, FQGTGA. This chain's CDR3 is CASSPTRSSYNEQFF. In nucleotides, the CDR3 is TGTGCCAGCAGCCCAACTCGGAGCTCCTACAATGAGCAGTTCTTC.

CDR3 nucleotides: TGTGCCAGTAGTCTAAACAGGTTTACAAGGGACACTGAAGCTTTCTTT. As protein: CASSLNRFTRDTEAFF. The gene calls are TRBV19 and TRBJ1-1, with D possibly being TRBD1 (5 bases). This CDR3 has 16 residues. V dropped 5 bases and J dropped 3 bases, with 19 bases sitting between them. CDR1 is LNHDA, CDR2 SQIVND, per germline (reference sequence).

This clone was picked up one time. This rearrangement joins TRBV25-1 to TRBJ1-2; tentative D call: TRBD1 (5 bases). The CDR3 extends over 16 amino acids. The V and J ends lost 5 bases and 4 bases respectively, with 20 bases between them. Per germline, CDR1 MGHDK and CDR2 SYGVNS. CDR3 sequence reads: CASSPPSGYSGYGYTF. CDR3 DNA: TGTGCCAGCAGTCCACCGTCAGGGTATAGTGGCTATGGCTACACCTTC.

The chain carries TRBV6-2 or TRBV6-3 and TRBJ2-7; the D gene is possibly TRBD2 (6 bases). Germline V lookup: CDR1 MNHEY, CDR2 SVGEGT. The CDR3 length is 13 residues. The V end lost 2 bases, the J end lost 4 bases, and 9 bases lay between the germline ends. The CDR3 bases are TGTGCCAGCAGTTACGGGACTCGGTACGAGCAGTACTTC. As protein: CASSYGTRYEQYF.

V usage is TRBV6-2 or TRBV6-3 and J usage is TRBJ1-2, with D possibly TRBD1 on 5 matching bases. Looked up from germline, CDR1 is MNHEY and CDR2 is SVGEGT. The CDR3 has 13 residues. V lost 4 bases and J lost 3, with 9 bases in between. The chain's CDR3 is CASSSQVDYGYTF. In DNA, the CDR3 is TGTGCCAGCAGTTCACAGGTTGACTATGGCTACACCTTC.

The chain links TRBV30 to TRBJ1-2; no firm D call. The CDR3 contains 12 residues. V lost 3 bases, J lost 8 bases, and 13 bases lay in between. CDR1 GTSNPN and CDR2 SVGIG come from the germline V gene (reference sequence). The CDR3 DNA is TGTGCCTGGAGCGGTGGTGCCGGGGGCTACACCTTC. It codes for CAWSGGAGGYTF.

This sequence joins TRBV10-3 and TRBJ2-7, with TRBD2 matching 8 bases. Germline-derived CDR1 and CDR2 are ENHRY and SYGVKD. The CDR3 sequence is 15 residues long. Germline trimming cut 5 bases from V and 0 bases from J; bases unmatched to any gene: 6. CDR3 nucleotides: TGTGCCATCAGTCAAACTAGCGGCTACTCCTACGAGCAGTACTTC. This translates into CAISQTSGYSYEQYF.

V gene TRBV27 combines with J gene TRBJ1-2; 10 nucleotides align to TRBD1. The V and J ends lost 0 bases and 10 bases, in that order; junction bases with no gene match: 5. Germline CDR1 reads MNHEY; CDR2 reads SMNVEV (reference sequence). The CDR3 length is 14 residues. The CDR3 loop is CASSLSWDRGFYTF. Written as DNA, the CDR3 is TGTGCCAGCAGTTTATCCTGGGACAGGGGATTCTACACCTTC.

The genes are TRBV6-2 or TRBV6-3 and TRBJ2-7; 8 bases line up with TRBD2. V trimming: 5 bases; J trimming: 2 bases; junction bases outside the gene matches: 11. This CDR3 spans 16 amino acids. Per the germline V gene, CDR1 is MNHEY and CDR2 is SVGEGT. In DNA, the CDR3 is TGTGCCAGCAGTCTCGAGGGTACGGGAGGGCCCTACGAGCAGTACTTC. This encodes CASSLEGTGGPYEQYF.

The chain is built from TRBV2 and TRBJ2-5; 13 bases align to TRBD2. The germline CDR1 and CDR2 sequences are SNHLY and FYNNEI. Trimming cost V 7 bases and J 4 bases; bases outside gene matches: 3. CDR3 length equals 14 residues. This CDR3 reads CASTRTSGGETQYF. In DNA form, the CDR3 reads TGTGCCAGCACCCGGACTAGCGGGGGAGAGACCCAGTACTTC.

The chain uses TRBV2 and TRBJ2-7, with TRBD1 matching over 7 bases. The junction had 6 bases not matched to a gene; V was cut back by 5 bases and J by 5 bases. There are 13 residues in the CDR3. The V gene's germline CDR1 is SNHLY and CDR2 FYNNEI. CDR3 coding DNA: TGTGCCAGCAGTCTAACAGGGGCCCACGAGCAGTACTTC. Translation gives CASSLTGAHEQYF.

J is TRBJ2-3 and V is TRBV7-9, with 13 positions matching TRBD2. The CDR3 is made up of 15 amino acids. The germline CDR1 and CDR2 sequences are SEHNR and FQNEAQ (reference sequence). Trimming took 5 bases from V and 6 from J; bases not matched to a gene: 5. In DNA, the CDR3 is TGTGCCAGCAGCCCACTAGCGGGAGGGGGTGATACGCAGTATTTT. Translating it yields CASSPLAGGGDTQYF.